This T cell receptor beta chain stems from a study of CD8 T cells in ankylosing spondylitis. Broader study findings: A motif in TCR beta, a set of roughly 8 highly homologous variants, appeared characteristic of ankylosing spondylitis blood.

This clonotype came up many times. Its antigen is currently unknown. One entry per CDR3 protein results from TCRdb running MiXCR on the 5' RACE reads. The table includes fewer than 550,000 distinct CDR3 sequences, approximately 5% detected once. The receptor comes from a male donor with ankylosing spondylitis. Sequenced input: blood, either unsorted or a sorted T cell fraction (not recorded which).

CDR3 protein: CASSLESWGASSYNEQFF. The CDR3 nucleotides are TGTGCCAGCAGCTTGGAGTCGTGGGGAGCAAGCTCCTACAATGAGCAGTTCTTC. This chain connects TRBV11-2 to TRBJ2-1; D is perhaps TRBD2 (5 bases). CDR3 size: 18 residues. The ends were cut back, 3 bases at V and 0 bases at J, with 18 bases in the middle. Germline-derived CDR1 and CDR2 are SGHAT and FQNNGV.